This T cell receptor beta chain was sequenced for a study of blood T cell repertoires in COVID-19. On the study more broadly: Samples taken during acute and convalescent COVID-19 were collected in the United States, Italy and Spain.

Germline lookup yields CDR1 SGHTA and CDR2 FQGTGA. The CDR3 sequence is 13 residues long. V lost 3 bases, J lost 4 bases, and 7 bases lay in between. Using immunoSEQ multiplex PCR, the repertoire was profiled, and TCRdb retains in-frame clones only, with some absent. The sample lists 250,000 to 300,000 clones, approximately 85% occurring once. The material sequenced was peripheral blood. The V call is TRBV7-3, the J call TRBJ2-1; D possibly corresponds to TRBD2 (5 bases). The sequence came from a man aged 45 to 65 with active or convalescent COVID-19. The CDR3 region has the DNA TGTGCCAGCAGCTTGCGGGCGTACAATGAGCAGTTCTTC. This gives the protein CASSLRAYNEQFF.